This T cell receptor beta chain came from a study of metastatic and nonmetastatic thyroid tumors. From the PCR reads, TCRdb re-called clones with MiXCR. This sample has roughly 23,000 clones; 23% occur once, and the top ten carry 71%. This clone came up many times. The antigen remains unidentified. The CDR3 runs to 17 residues. The V gene lost 3 bases and the J gene lost 0 bases, with 14 bases spanning the gap. The germline V gene encodes CDR1 SNHLY and CDR2 FYNNEI. Study-wide points: Compared with benign nodules, malignant thyroid tumors were reported to have significantly higher TCR beta diversity in both blood and tumor.

Each patient came to thyroid surgery without any prior treatment (of any kind). The chain couples TRBV2 to TRBJ2-2; weak D call: TRBD1 (6 bases). Sequencing was done on a sample of blood. The sequence was collected from a male donor with papillary thyroid cancer or a benign thyroid nodule (not recorded which). Some clones in this sample may be carry-over from other donors' samples. In nucleotides, the CDR3 is TGTGCCAGCAGTGACTCTTCGGGGACACCGAACACCGGGGAGCTGTTTTTT. This gives the protein CASSDSSGTPNTGELFF.